Listed below are T cell receptor beta chains from one sample, sequenced in a study of T cells after yellow fever vaccination. TCRdb reanalysed the 5' RACE reads using MiXCR and keeps one entry per CDR3 protein. The sample yields 500,000 to 650,000 distinct CDR3 sequences, roughly 17% seen once. This specimen was PBMCs, taken 5 days after the first yellow fever vaccination. The receptors stem from a man aged 18 to 35 who received the YFV17D yellow fever vaccine. CDR3s include the opening cysteine and the closing phenylalanine or tryptophan.

TRBJ2-7,TRBV5-1,CASSWGQGGYEQYF
TRBJ2-5,TRBV5-6,CASSFGDQETQYF
TRBJ1-5,TRBV12-3/TRBV12-4,CASRRGNNQPQHF
TRBJ2-1,TRBV10-3,CAIDRSGYNEQFF
TRBJ2-5,TRBV7-2,CASSLVSSGGMETQYF
TRBJ1-5,TRBV19,CASSTQGSGQPQHF
TRBJ2-1,TRBV7-3,CASSQVLRVGRNEQFF
TRBJ1-1,TRBV18,CASSPLNAGTGITEAFF
TRBJ1-2,TRBV5-4,CASSFPGPEVHGYTF
TRBJ2-7,TRBV30,CAWGDSSYEQYF
TRBJ2-2,TRBV11-2,CASRPSSTGELFF
TRBJ2-1,TRBV20-1,CSALVYLAGGEQFF
TRBJ1-6,TRBV20-1,CSARVDSYNSPLHF
TRBJ2-1,TRBV7-9,CASSLEGRSNEQFF
TRBJ2-5,TRBV7-3,CASASTVQETQYF
TRBJ2-5,TRBV12-3/TRBV12-4,CASGWTLLQETQYF
TRBJ2-5,TRBV28,CASSLFLAGGTQYF
TRBJ1-5,TRBV4-3,CASSQDQSGFQPQHF
TRBJ1-3,TRBV7-2,CASSLETATGNTIYF
TRBJ2-3,TRBV3-1,CASSQGGGTSMDTQYF
TRBJ2-1,TRBV28,CASSGTVSNEQFF
TRBJ1-5,TRBV4-1,CASSQDIYQGGTVHQPQHF
TRBJ2-7,TRBV9,CASSAGTSSYEQYF
TRBJ2-1,TRBV7-9,CASSLGQGAWNEQFF
TRBJ1-2,TRBV7-9,CASSTLDTGHGYTF
TRBJ1-2,TRBV5-1,CASSFGIVAGSYGYTF
TRBJ2-5,TRBV6-2/TRBV6-3,CASSYSRTSKTQYF
TRBJ1-2,TRBV6-2/TRBV6-3,CASSYAGVYGYTF
TRBJ1-1,TRBV7-2,CASRPPNTEAFF
TRBJ1-1,TRBV4-1,CASSQIDEGTEAFF
TRBJ2-1,TRBV19,CASAGRPGGEQFF
TRBJ2-5,TRBV12-3/TRBV12-4,CASRRRDLFSETQYF
TRBJ2-7,TRBV29-1,CSVWGSGGDEQYF
TRBJ2-3,TRBV12-5,CASGPAYADRGSGADTQYF
TRBJ1-2,TRBV7-2,CASSSPGGTGSGYTF
TRBJ2-2,TRBV6-1,CASSTQLDTPNTGELFF
TRBJ2-3,TRBV10-3,CAISYGGERTDTQYF
TRBJ2-7,TRBV5-1,CASSAGTSYEQYF
TRBJ2-3,TRBV5-1,CASSWDLPRALLDTQYF
TRBJ2-1,TRBV6-4,CASSAQGAGGEQFF
TRBJ2-7,TRBV6-5,CASNQGVAYEQYF